The source of this TCR beta chain is a study of STAT3 mutations in large granular lymphocyte leukemia. Overall study context: Among longitudinally sequenced T-LGLL patients, roughly half had canonical activating STAT3 mutations detected. Immunosuppressive therapy was given to more than half of T-LGLL patients.

The CDR3 extends over 13 amino acids. V was cut by 4 bases and J by 10 bases, with 15 bases left in between. The germline CDR1 and CDR2 sequences are SGDLS and YYNGEE. This clone has more than one count but fewer than ten. Its specificity is not known. Sequencing used immunoSEQ multiplex PCR; TCRdb keeps in-frame clones, though not all of them. The profile shows more than 2,500 clones, 75% to 90% of them singletons. Study outcomes and limitations: Every T-LGLL patient had at least one immunodominant TCRbeta clonotype. Some patients had persisting codominant clonotypes that could mask small clones. Some patients had dominant TCR clones larger than their STAT3 mutant burden.

Sample: peripheral blood mononuclear cells. The clonotype comes from a woman aged 70-85 years with T-cell large granular lymphocyte leukemia. Some clones in this sample may be carry-over from other donors' samples. The V call is TRBV9, the J call TRBJ1-3; D gene unclear. CDR3 bases: TGTGCCAGCAGCCCCCGACCCCGGAGTACCATATATTTT. Protein: CASSPRPRSTIYF.